These T cell receptor beta chains were read from a single sample in a study of blood T cells in healthy people across ages. TCRdb ran MiXCR on the 5' RACE reads and lists one entry per CDR3 protein. The sample lists around 970,000 distinct CDR3 sequences, roughly half occurring once. Sequencing input: blood. The origin of the receptors is a woman aged 60 to 75 in good health. Both conserved end residues are part of each CDR3. Each record gives: clone size, J gene, D gene, V gene, CDR3 protein, CDR3 DNA. A D gene is named only where the DNA matches it firmly. Clone size is shown for a subset of rows, as once, few, many or a class of expanded clone.

clone size: few
J gene: TRBJ2-7
D gene: TRBD2
V gene: TRBV12-3/TRBV12-4
CDR3 protein: CASRIAGAYEQYF
CDR3 DNA: TGTGCCAGCAGAATAGCGGGAGCCTACGAGCAGTACTTC

clone size: few
J gene: TRBJ2-7
D gene: TRBD2
V gene: TRBV27
CDR3 protein: CASSLYAPGLSYEQYF
CDR3 DNA: TGTGCCAGCAGTTTATATGCCCCGGGACTATCCTACGAGCAGTACTTC

clone size: few
J gene: TRBJ2-7
D gene: TRBD1
V gene: TRBV12-3/TRBV12-4
CDR3 protein: CASRPGGIYEQYF
CDR3 DNA: TGTGCCAGCAGACCAGGGGGTATCTACGAGCAGTACTTC

clone size: many
J gene: TRBJ2-1
D gene: TRBD1
V gene: TRBV5-1
CDR3 protein: CASSHRDRFYNEQFF
CDR3 DNA: TGCGCCAGCAGCCATCGGGACAGATTCTACAATGAGCAGTTCTTC

clone size: -
J gene: TRBJ2-7
D gene: -
V gene: TRBV27
CDR3 protein: CASRTGRYEQYF
CDR3 DNA: TGTGCCAGCAGGACAGGCCGATACGAGCAGTACTTC

clone size: -
J gene: TRBJ2-7
D gene: TRBD2
V gene: TRBV7-2
CDR3 protein: CASTGVRGNYEQYF
CDR3 DNA: TGTGCCAGCACCGGGGTGCGGGGGAACTACGAGCAGTACTTC

clone size: -
J gene: TRBJ2-3
D gene: -
V gene: TRBV29-1
CDR3 protein: CSVLWNANPDTQYF
CDR3 DNA: TGCAGCGTTTTATGGAACGCTAATCCAGATACGCAGTATTTT

clone size: -
J gene: TRBJ2-1
D gene: TRBD2
V gene: TRBV4-2
CDR3 protein: CASSLGTSGANEQFF
CDR3 DNA: TGTGCCAGCAGCCTCGGGACTAGCGGAGCCAATGAGCAGTTCTTC

clone size: -
J gene: TRBJ2-1
D gene: TRBD2
V gene: TRBV20-1
CDR3 protein: CSASHTAGGYNEQFF
CDR3 DNA: TGCAGTGCTAGCCATACAGCGGGAGGCTACAATGAGCAGTTCTTC

clone size: -
J gene: TRBJ2-3
D gene: -
V gene: TRBV13
CDR3 protein: CASTNLGKNRETDAQYF
CDR3 DNA: TGTGCCAGCACCAATTTAGGGAAGAATCGAGAGACAGATGCGCAGTATTTT

clone size: -
J gene: TRBJ2-1
D gene: -
V gene: TRBV20-1
CDR3 protein: CSARDHGNVWDNEQFF
CDR3 DNA: TGCAGTGCTAGAGACCACGGAAATGTCTGGGACAATGAGCAGTTCTTC

clone size: few
J gene: TRBJ2-5
D gene: -
V gene: TRBV28
CDR3 protein: CASSFFSGPDTQYF
CDR3 DNA: TGTGCCAGCAGTTTTTTCTCGGGACCAGACACCCAGTACTTC

clone size: few
J gene: TRBJ2-3
D gene: TRBD2
V gene: TRBV29-1
CDR3 protein: CSVVGGSNTQYF
CDR3 DNA: TGCAGCGTTGTAGGCGGGAGTAATACGCAGTATTTT

clone size: -
J gene: TRBJ2-7
D gene: -
V gene: TRBV18
CDR3 protein: CASSPILDSYEQYF
CDR3 DNA: TGTGCCAGCTCACCTATACTAGACAGCTACGAGCAGTACTTC

clone size: few
J gene: TRBJ2-4
D gene: -
V gene: TRBV5-8
CDR3 protein: CASSFRGANIQYF
CDR3 DNA: TGTGCCAGCAGCTTCCGGGGGGCGAACATTCAGTACTTC

clone size: -
J gene: TRBJ2-2
D gene: -
V gene: TRBV2
CDR3 protein: CASSVFTGELFF
CDR3 DNA: TGTGCCAGCAGTGTTTTCACCGGGGAGCTGTTTTTT

clone size: -
J gene: TRBJ2-4
D gene: TRBD2
V gene: TRBV6-5
CDR3 protein: CASSLTSGEGANIQYF
CDR3 DNA: TGTGCCAGCAGTCTGACTAGCGGAGAGGGTGCAAACATTCAGTACTTC

clone size: few
J gene: TRBJ1-5
D gene: -
V gene: TRBV6-8
CDR3 protein: CASPIWGPQVGNQPQHF
CDR3 DNA: TGTGCCAGCCCCATCTGGGGACCTCAGGTGGGAAATCAGCCCCAGCATTTT

clone size: few
J gene: TRBJ1-6
D gene: TRBD1
V gene: TRBV25-1
CDR3 protein: CASTGTGYNSPLHF
CDR3 DNA: TGTGCCAGCACCGGGACAGGTTATAATTCACCCCTCCACTTT

clone size: -
J gene: TRBJ2-1
D gene: TRBD2
V gene: TRBV12-3/TRBV12-4
CDR3 protein: CASSAPSGAEQFF
CDR3 DNA: TGTGCCAGCAGCGCACCTAGCGGCGCTGAGCAGTTCTTC